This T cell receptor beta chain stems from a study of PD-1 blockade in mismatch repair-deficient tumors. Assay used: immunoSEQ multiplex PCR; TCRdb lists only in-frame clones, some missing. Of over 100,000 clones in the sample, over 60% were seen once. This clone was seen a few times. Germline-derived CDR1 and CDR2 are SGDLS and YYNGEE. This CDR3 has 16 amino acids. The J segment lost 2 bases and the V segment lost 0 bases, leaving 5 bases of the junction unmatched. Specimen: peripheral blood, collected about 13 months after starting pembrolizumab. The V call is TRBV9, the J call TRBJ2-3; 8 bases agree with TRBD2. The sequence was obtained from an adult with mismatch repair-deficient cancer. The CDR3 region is CASSVEGSGVTDTQYF. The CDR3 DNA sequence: TGTGCCAGCAGCGTAGAAGGTAGCGGGGTCACAGATACGCAGTATTTT.